The 25 T cell receptor beta chains presented below share a single source sample, sequenced in a study of blood T cell repertoires in COVID-19 (dated by TCRdb to the early 2020s). Libraries were built with the immunoSEQ multiplex PCR assay. TCRdb stores this immuneACCESS table with in-frame sequences only. Part of the clones is absent; in the studies checked, under half of the shortfall reflects unresolved V genes, and no reason is known for the rest. The sample table shows about 310,000 clones, and approximately 86% are seen once. The ten largest make up 1% to 1.5% of the sample. Sequenced input: peripheral blood. The receptor set was obtained from a man between 65 and 80 years old with acute or convalescent COVID-19.

This clone was detected a few times. Other DNA variants within this sample encode the same CDR3. V and J are TRBV29-1 and TRBJ1-1, with TRBD1 matching over 7 bases. From germline, CDR1 is SQVTM and CDR2 ANQGSEA. V shed 2 bases, J shed 3 bases, and the junction held 6 bases outside the gene matches. The CDR3 has 14 amino acids. The CDR3 here is CSVEPDRDYTEAFF. DNA of the CDR3: TGCAGCGTTGAACCCGACAGGGATTACACTGAAGCTTTCTTT.

In its sample, this clone was seen a few times. This chain links TRBV10-3 with TRBJ1-6; D is perhaps TRBD1 (6 bases). Germline V gives CDR1 ENHRY, CDR2 SYGVKD. V gave up 11 bases and J gave up 9 bases, with 20 bases separating them. The CDR3 contains 14 residues. As DNA, the CDR3 is TGTGCCGCTAGCCAGGGGACAAGAGCTTCACCCCTCCACTTT. Translation gives CAASQGTRASPLHF.

The chain carries TRBV7-8 and TRBJ2-6, with TRBD2 as a possible D gene (8 bases). There are 18 residues in the CDR3. Germline CDR1 and CDR2: SGHVS and FQNEAQ. Trimming cost V 5 bases and J 0 bases, with 17 bases left between them. The CDR3 sequence is CASSPGRGLSSGANVLTF. In nucleotides, the CDR3 is TGTGCCAGCAGCCCCGGGAGGGGGCTGAGCTCTGGGGCCAACGTCCTGACTTTC.

This rearrangement joins TRBV10-3 to TRBJ1-3; TRBD1 is a possible D gene (5 bases). Germline CDR1 is ENHRY and CDR2 is SYGVKD. The CDR3 sequence is 14 residues long. Trimming removed 6 bases at V and 4 bases at J, with 13 bases between. The CDR3 protein is CAIRDGQVGNTIYF. For the CDR3, the DNA is TGTGCCATCAGGGACGGACAAGTCGGAAACACCATATATTTT.

The chain couples TRBV18 to TRBJ1-2; the match to TRBD1 covers 7 bases. V dropped 6 bases and J dropped 4; count of bases not matched to a gene: 5. The CDR3 extends over 13 amino acids. Germline lookup yields CDR1 KGHSH and CDR2 LQKENI. CDR3 sequence reads: CASSSQGTYGYTF. Here the CDR3 DNA reads TGTGCCAGCTCCTCACAGGGGACCTATGGCTACACCTTC. The full variable domain, its missing parts supplied by reference TRBV18 and TRBJ1-2, is NAGVMQNPRHLVRRRGQEARLRCSPMKGHSHVYWYRQLPEEGLKFMVYLQKENIIDESGMPKERFSAEFPKEGPSILRIQQVVRGDSAAYFCASSSQGTYGYTFGSGTRLTVV.

The chain is built from TRBV6-5 and TRBJ2-1, with D maybe TRBD1 (5 bases). Germline loops: CDR1 MNHEY, CDR2 SVGAGI. This CDR3 is built from 11 residues. Trimming took 4 bases from V and 13 from J, leaving 11 bases between them. CDR3 nucleotides: TGTGCCAGCAGTTCCCGACAGCAACAGTTCTTC. This gives the protein CASSSRQQQFF.

This chain connects TRBV30 to TRBJ2-7, with a tentative D call TRBD1 (6 bases). The CDR3 is made up of 14 amino acids. CDR1 and CDR2 (germline): GTSNPN, SVGIG (reference sequence). Trimming cost V 3 bases and J 2 bases, with 14 bases left between them. Written as DNA, the CDR3 is TGTGCCTGGAGGGGCAGGGGCCTTCCCTACGAGCAGTACTTC. This gives the protein CAWRGRGLPYEQYF.

The gene calls are TRBV5-1 and TRBJ2-3, with D perhaps matching TRBD1 (5 bases). The germline CDR1 and CDR2 sequences are SGHRS and YFSETQ. There are 16 residues in the CDR3. The V end lost 0 bases, the J end lost 0 bases, and 11 bases lay between the germline ends. The CDR3 DNA follows: TGCGCCAGCAGCTTGGAGTCCCACAGGAGCACAGATACGCAGTATTTT. Translation: CASSLESHRSTDTQYF. Variable domain in full (rest from reference TRBV5-1 and TRBJ2-3): KAGVTQTPRYLIKTRGQQVTLSCSPISGHRSVSWYQQTPGQGLQFLFEYFSETQRNKGNFPGRFSGRQFSNSRSEMNVSTLELGDSALYLCASSLESHRSTDTQYFGPGTRLTVL.

The chain recombines TRBV7-7 with TRBJ2-1; D is undetermined. The CDR3 contains 14 residues. Germline V lookup: CDR1 SSHAT, CDR2 FNYEAQ (reference sequence). V shed 1 base and J shed 6 bases, with 10 bases lying between them. CDR3 in DNA: TGTGCCAGCAGCTTAGATCTCACTCGCAATGAGCAGTTCTTC. It yields the protein CASSLDLTRNEQFF.

The V gene is TRBV28, the J gene TRBJ1-5; TRBD1 matches 9 bases. Germline V gene lookup returns CDR1 MDHEN and CDR2 SYDVKM. This CDR3 comprises 15 residues. V was pared by 4 bases and J by 5 bases, with 6 bases of the junction left unmatched. CDR3 nucleotide sequence: TGTGCCAGCAGTTCGACAGGGGGACGGGATCAGCCCCAGCATTTT. Its protein product is CASSSTGGRDQPQHF.

This sequence joins TRBV24-1 and TRBJ2-7; TRBD1 aligns across 12 bases. CDR3 length equals 15 residues. V lost 2 bases and J lost 5; bases outside the gene matches: 3. Germline loops: CDR1 KGHDR, CDR2 SFDVKD. CDR3: CATSDSGTGGDEQYF. CDR3 sequence (DNA): TGTGCCACCAGTGATTCAGGGACAGGGGGCGACGAGCAGTACTTC.

The chain joins TRBV28 to TRBJ2-1, with 8 bases lining up with TRBD2. The CDR3 contains 19 residues. J lost 0 bases, V lost 4 bases, and 14 bases had no gene match. Germline CDR1 reads MDHEN; CDR2 reads SYDVKM. The CDR3 sequence: CASSSLPSLAGSSYNEQFF. The CDR3 DNA follows: TGTGCCAGCAGTTCGTTACCTTCCCTAGCGGGTAGCTCCTACAATGAGCAGTTCTTC.

V is TRBV6-1 and J is TRBJ1-2, with D unclear. The V gene lost 1 base and the J gene lost 4 bases, with 16 bases spanning the gap. The germline V gene has CDR1 MNHNS and CDR2 SASEGT. This CDR3 has 16 amino acids. The CDR3 region has the DNA TGTGCCAGCAGTGAAGATCCGGGGTGGATAGGCTATGGCTACACCTTC. Amino acids: CASSEDPGWIGYGYTF.

The chain is built from TRBV10-3 and TRBJ1-5, with D perhaps TRBD1 (5 bases). CDR3 length: 16 amino acids. Germline CDR1 is ENHRY and CDR2 is SYGVKD. Deletions cut 0 bases from V and 4 bases from J, with 13 bases between. The CDR3 is CAISESVGQGNQPQHF. The CDR3 DNA is TGTGCCATCAGTGAGTCAGTAGGGCAGGGAAATCAGCCCCAGCATTTT.

The V gene is TRBV2, the J gene TRBJ2-7, with a possible D match to TRBD2 (6 bases). The CDR3 spans 12 residues. Deletions cut 2 bases from V and 11 bases from J, with 13 bases between. Per germline, CDR1 SNHLY and CDR2 FYNNEI. CDR3 sequence: CASSEILAAKYF. CDR3 sequence (DNA): TGTGCCAGCAGTGAAATTTTAGCGGCAAAGTACTTC.

The genes are TRBV28 and TRBJ1-5; D perhaps matches TRBD1 (6 bases). Germline V CDR1 and CDR2: MDHEN, SYDVKM. Trimming took 3 bases from V and 9 from J, leaving 12 bases between them. The CDR3 has 13 amino acids. The CDR3 sequence is CASSLGARLPQHF. DNA of the CDR3: TGTGCCAGCAGTTTGGGGGCGCGCCTGCCCCAGCATTTT. The full variable domain, its missing parts supplied by reference TRBV28 and TRBJ1-5, is DVKVTQSSRYLVKRTGEKVFLECVQDMDHENMFWYRQDPGLGLRLIYFSYDVKMKEKGDIPEGYSVSREKKERFSLILESASTNQTSMYLCASSLGARLPQHFGDGTRLSIL.

This clone has just one count. V is TRBV30 and J is TRBJ1-1; 7 bases fit TRBD1. CDR1 and CDR2 (germline): GTSNPN, SVGIG (reference sequence). V gave up 6 bases and J gave up 1 base; unmatched junction bases: 8. This CDR3 has 14 amino acids. As DNA, the CDR3 is TGTGCCTGCTACAGGGGAACAGAGAACACTGAAGCTTTCTTT. It codes for CACYRGTENTEAFF. Using reference TRBV30 and TRBJ1-1 for the parts outside the CDR3, the full variable domain is SQTIHQWPATLVQPVGSPLSLECTVEGTSNPNLYWYRQAAGRGLQLLFYSVGIGQISSEVPQNLSASRPQDRQFILSSKKLLLSDSGFYLCACYRGTENTEAFFGQGTRLTVV.

The chain uses TRBV30 and TRBJ1-1; the match to TRBD1 covers 9 bases. The trim removed 1 base at V and 7 bases at J, leaving 10 bases unmatched. The CDR3 loop spans 15 amino acids. Germline loops: CDR1 GTSNPN, CDR2 SVGIG (reference sequence). The CDR3 loop is CAWSGYGQGFNEAFF. DNA for the CDR3: TGTGCCTGGAGTGGGTATGGACAGGGGTTTAATGAAGCTTTCTTT.

The chain carries TRBV29-1 and TRBJ2-2, with no clear D. The CDR3 is 12 amino acids. CDR1 and CDR2 (germline): SQVTM, ANQGSEA. V shed 1 base and J shed 6 bases, with 6 bases lying between them. In nucleotides, the CDR3 is TGCAGCGTTGAAGTTCTCCCCGGGGAGCTGTTTTTT. It specifies CSVEVLPGELFF.

The V gene is TRBV28, the J gene TRBJ2-5, with D perhaps TRBD1 (5 bases). The CDR3 is 14 residues long. V was cut by 7 bases and J by 9 bases, with 21 bases left in between. CDR1 and CDR2 from the germline V gene are MDHEN and SYDVKM. CDR3 coding DNA: TGTGCCAGCACCATTAGTCAGGGTGCCGGGTCCCAGTACTTC. Its protein is CASTISQGAGSQYF.

CDR3 residues: CASRRTGILYGYTF. Written as DNA, the CDR3 is TGTGCCAGCAGAAGGACAGGGATCCTCTATGGCTACACCTTC. V is TRBV28 and J is TRBJ1-2; 8 positions agree with TRBD1. The CDR3 extends over 14 amino acids. The germline V gene has CDR1 MDHEN and CDR2 SYDVKM. Trimming removed 6 bases from V and 4 bases from J; junction bases left unmatched: 7.

The rearrangement joins TRBV3-1 (or the pseudogene TRBV3-2) to TRBJ1-2; 11 bases are shared with TRBD1. The CDR3 covers 15 residues. The V gene's germline CDR1 is LGHDT and CDR2 YNNKEL (reference sequence). V shed 6 bases, J shed 6 bases, and the junction held 9 bases outside the gene matches. CDR3 sequence: CASRPEGQGDHGYTF. CDR3 DNA: TGTGCCAGCAGACCTGAGGGACAGGGGGATCATGGCTACACCTTC.

The J gene is TRBJ2-2, the V gene TRBV10-3, with 10 positions matching TRBD2. The CDR3 covers 14 residues. Germline V lookup: CDR1 ENHRY, CDR2 SYGVKD. The J segment lost 1 base and the V segment lost 9 bases, leaving 2 bases of the junction unmatched. Here the CDR3 DNA reads TGTGCCATGAGACTAGCGGGGAACACCGGGGAGCTGTTTTTT. This encodes CAMRLAGNTGELFF.

The J gene is TRBJ1-2, the V gene TRBV19; D uncertain. The CDR3 is made up of 14 amino acids. Germline V lookup: CDR1 LNHDA, CDR2 SQIVND (reference sequence). Trimming stripped 3 bases from V and 1 base from J, with 9 bases between. CDR3 sequence (DNA): TGTGCCAGTAGTATCCCAGCGAGTAACTATGGCTACACCTTC. This translates into CASSIPASNYGYTF.

This clone has only one observation. This chain uses TRBV2 with TRBJ1-2, with TRBD1 matching over 8 bases. The germline CDR1 and CDR2 sequences are SNHLY and FYNNEI. Germline trimming cut 7 bases from V and 5 bases from J; bases unmatched to any gene: 9. This CDR3 contains 14 residues. As DNA, the CDR3 is TGTGCCAGCATGGGGGCAGGGGGCGGTTATGGCTACACCTTC. This codes for CASMGAGGGYGYTF.